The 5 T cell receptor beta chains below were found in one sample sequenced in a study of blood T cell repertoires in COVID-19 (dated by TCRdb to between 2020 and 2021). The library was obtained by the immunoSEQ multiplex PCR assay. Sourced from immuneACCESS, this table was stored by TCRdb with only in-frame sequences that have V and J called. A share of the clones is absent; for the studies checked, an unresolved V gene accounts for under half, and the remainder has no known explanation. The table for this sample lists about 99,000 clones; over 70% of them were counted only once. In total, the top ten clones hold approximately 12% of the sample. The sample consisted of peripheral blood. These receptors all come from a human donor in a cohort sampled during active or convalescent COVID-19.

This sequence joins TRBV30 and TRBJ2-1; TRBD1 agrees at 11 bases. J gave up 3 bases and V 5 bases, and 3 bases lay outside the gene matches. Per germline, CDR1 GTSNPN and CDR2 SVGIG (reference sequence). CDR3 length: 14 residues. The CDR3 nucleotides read TGTGCCTGGCGGGGGACAGGGGGCTACAATGAGCAGTTCTTC. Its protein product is CAWRGTGGYNEQFF.

The CDR3 spells CASSPGTPNTGELFF. CDR3 DNA: TGTGCCAGCAGCCCCGGGACACCTAACACCGGGGAGCTGTTTTTT. The V call is TRBV11-3, the J call TRBJ2-2, with D possibly TRBD1 on 6 matching bases. The V gene lost 5 bases and the J gene lost 2 bases, with 12 bases spanning the gap. Germline CDR1 and CDR2: SGHNT and YENEEA. This CDR3 comprises 15 residues. The full variable domain, rest sourced from reference TRBV11-3 and TRBJ2-2, is EAGVVQSPRYKIIEKKQPVAFWCNPISGHNTLYWYLQNLGQGPELLIRYENEEAVDDSQLPKDRFSAERLKGVDSTLKIQPAELGDSAVYLCASSPGTPNTGELFFGEGSRLTVL.

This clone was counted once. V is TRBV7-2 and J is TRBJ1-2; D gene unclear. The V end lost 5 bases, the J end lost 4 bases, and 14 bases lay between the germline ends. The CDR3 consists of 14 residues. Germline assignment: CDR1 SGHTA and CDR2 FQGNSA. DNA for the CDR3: TGTGCCAGCAGCGACACGACGACATCCTATGGCTACACCTTC. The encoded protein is CASSDTTTSYGYTF.

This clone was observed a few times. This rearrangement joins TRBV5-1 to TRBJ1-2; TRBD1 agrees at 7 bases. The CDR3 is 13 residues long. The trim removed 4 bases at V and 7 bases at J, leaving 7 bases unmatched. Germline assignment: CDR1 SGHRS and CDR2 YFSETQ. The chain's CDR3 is CASSPTGVGGYTF. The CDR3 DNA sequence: TGCGCCAGCAGCCCCACAGGGGTTGGTGGCTACACCTTC.

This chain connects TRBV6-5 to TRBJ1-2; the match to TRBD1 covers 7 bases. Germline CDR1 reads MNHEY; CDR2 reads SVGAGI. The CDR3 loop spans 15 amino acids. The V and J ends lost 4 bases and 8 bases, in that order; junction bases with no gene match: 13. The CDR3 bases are TGTGCCAGCAGTTGGGACAGCTCCTCAAGAGGGGGCTACACCTTC. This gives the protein CASSWDSSSRGGYTF.